These T cell receptor beta chains were read from a single sample in a study of naive and memory T cell subsets. Each CDR3 protein gets one entry after TCRdb re-called the UMI-ligation and nested PCR reads with MiXCR. The sample consists of 85,000 or so distinct CDR3 sequences, 8% to 9.5% of them appearing once. Specimen: naive CD8+ T cells from blood. These receptors all stem from a human donor in good health. Both conserved end residues are part of each CDR3. The D gene is left open where the match is weak. Clone size is shown for a subset of rows, as once, few, many or a class of expanded clone.

>TRBD1|-|TRBV13|TRBJ2-5
CASSLPQGGEETQYF
TGTGCCAGCAGCTTACCACAGGGGGGAGAGGAGACCCAGTACTTC
>-|few|TRBV29-1|TRBJ2-7
CSVLLVSRAYEQYF
TGCAGCGTTCTTCTAGTTTCCCGTGCCTACGAGCAGTACTTC
>TRBD2|many|TRBV9|TRBJ2-7
CASNEAGGSYEQYF
TGTGCCAGCAATGAAGCGGGAGGCTCCTACGAGCAGTACTTC
>-|many|TRBV2|TRBJ2-3
CASPRRGERRDTQYF
TGTGCCAGCCCTCGACGGGGAGAGCGCAGGGATACGCAGTATTTT
>TRBD1|many|TRBV14|TRBJ2-7
CASSAEAGGWYEQYF
TGTGCCAGCAGTGCTGAGGCAGGGGGCTGGTACGAGCAGTACTTC
>TRBD2|-|TRBV11-2|TRBJ2-3
CASSLGLASPTDTQYF
TGTGCCAGCAGCCTAGGACTAGCGAGCCCTACAGATACGCAGTATTTT
>-|few|TRBV6-5|TRBJ1-1
CASRFRRIGVLTEAFF
TGTGCCAGCAGATTCCGAAGGATCGGGGTACTTACTGAAGCTTTCTTT
>-|many|TRBV20-1|TRBJ1-6
CSARDSSRASSYNSPLHF
TGCAGTGCTAGAGATTCAAGCAGGGCAAGCTCCTATAATTCACCCCTCCACTTT
>TRBD1|few|TRBV19|TRBJ2-7
CASSLWTGKSYEQYF
TGTGCCAGTAGCCTTTGGACAGGCAAATCCTACGAGCAGTACTTC
>TRBD1|-|TRBV5-6|TRBJ2-7
CASRTGTGVYEQYF
TGTGCCAGCAGGACCGGGACAGGGGTCTACGAGCAGTACTTC
>TRBD1|many|TRBV11-2|TRBJ1-5
CASSTGGINQPQHF
TGTGCCAGCAGCACAGGGGGCATCAATCAGCCCCAGCATTTT
>-|-|TRBV27|TRBJ2-1
CASRQGLSYNEQFF
TGTGCCAGCAGACAGGGTTTGTCCTACAATGAGCAGTTCTTC
>-|few|TRBV4-1|TRBJ1-5
CASSQGAPTGSLNQPQHF
TGCGCCAGCAGCCAAGGAGCTCCGACAGGCTCCCTTAATCAGCCCCAGCATTTT
>-|many|TRBV20-1|TRBJ2-7
CSATKGLSYEQYF
TGCAGTGCCACGAAGGGCCTGAGTTACGAGCAGTACTTC
>TRBD2|many|TRBV27|TRBJ2-5
CASSSKRERGTQYF
TGTGCCAGCAGTTCAAAGCGGGAAAGAGGGACCCAGTACTTC
>-|many|TRBV29-1|TRBJ2-7
CSALYQRDEQYF
TGCAGCGCCCTTTACCAACGGGACGAGCAGTACTTC
>TRBD2|few|TRBV6-1|TRBJ2-5
CASSVSGTRETQYF
TGTGCCAGCAGTGTTAGCGGGACTCGGGAGACCCAGTACTTC
>TRBD2|many|TRBV28|TRBJ2-7
CASSLRERRGEQYF
TGTGCCAGCAGTTTGCGGGAGAGACGCGGGGAGCAGTACTTC
>TRBD1|-|TRBV6-6|TRBJ1-4
CASRQGGSNEKLFF
TGTGCCAGCAGACAAGGGGGCTCAAATGAAAAACTGTTTTTT
>-|few|TRBV23-1|TRBJ2-7
CASSRSLERQSHYEQYF
TGCGCCAGCAGTCGATCATTGGAGAGACAGAGCCACTACGAGCAGTACTTC
>-|many|TRBV27|TRBJ2-5
CASSPHGAEQETQYF
TGTGCCAGCAGTCCTCACGGGGCAGAACAAGAGACCCAGTACTTC
>TRBD1|-|TRBV29-1|TRBJ2-3
CSVETGQGSTDTQYF
TGCAGCGTTGAAACGGGACAGGGATCCACAGATACGCAGTATTTT
>TRBD2|many|TRBV29-1|TRBJ2-2
CSVGTSGSQTGELFF
TGCAGCGTCGGGACTAGCGGGAGTCAAACCGGGGAGCTGTTTTTT
>-|many|TRBV12-3/TRBV12-4|TRBJ2-3
CASSLVGPGKATDTQYF
TGTGCCAGCAGTTTAGTAGGGCCCGGGAAGGCCACAGATACGCAGTATTTT
>TRBD1|few|TRBV4-1|TRBJ1-5
CASSHRQGTDQPQHF
TGCGCCAGCAGCCATCGACAGGGGACCGATCAGCCCCAGCATTTT
>TRBD2|many|TRBV12-3/TRBV12-4|TRBJ2-5
CASSPRLAGVGETQYF
TGTGCCAGCAGTCCTAGACTAGCGGGAGTGGGAGAGACCCAGTACTTC
>-|many|TRBV29-1|TRBJ2-7
CSVVGESYEQYF
TGCAGCGTTGTAGGAGAGTCCTACGAGCAGTACTTC
>-|few|TRBV5-1|TRBJ1-5
CASSPGDRFNQPQHF
TGCGCCAGCAGCCCCGGCGACAGGTTTAATCAGCCCCAGCATTTT
>-|few|TRBV19|TRBJ2-3
CASSPQMANLDTQYF
TGTGCCAGTAGTCCCCAGATGGCTAATCTCGATACGCAGTATTTT
>-|many|TRBV29-1|TRBJ1-2
CSVEAEIGYTF
TGCAGCGTTGAAGCTGAGATAGGCTACACCTTC
>-|-|TRBV7-9|TRBJ2-1
CASSNPPGTPNYNEQFF
TGTGCCAGCAGCAACCCCCCCGGGACCCCTAACTACAATGAGCAGTTCTTC
>-|few|TRBV27|TRBJ1-4
CASSSGGDRLKLFF
TGTGCCAGCAGTTCCGGGGGAGACAGGCTAAAACTGTTTTTT
>-|many|TRBV29-1|TRBJ2-3
CSVWLGTDTQYF
TGCAGCGTCTGGCTGGGGACAGATACGCAGTATTTT
>-|-|TRBV29-1|TRBJ1-5
CSVEDGSNQPQHF
TGCAGCGTTGAAGATGGCAGCAATCAGCCCCAGCATTTT
>TRBD2|few|TRBV29-1|TRBJ2-7
CSDPTSGRPYEQYF
TGCAGCGATCCGACTAGCGGGAGGCCGTACGAGCAGTACTTC
>-|few|TRBV12-3/TRBV12-4|TRBJ1-1
CASSFWESRRTEAFF
TGTGCCAGCAGTTTTTGGGAGAGTAGGCGCACTGAAGCTTTCTTT
>-|-|TRBV28|TRBJ1-2
CASSLQGLGVYGYTF
TGTGCCAGCAGTTTGCAGGGCCTCGGGGTTTATGGCTACACCTTC
>TRBD2|-|TRBV27|TRBJ2-1
CASSLAGGVSDEQFF
TGTGCCAGCAGTTTAGCGGGAGGGGTATCCGATGAGCAGTTCTTC
>TRBD1|-|TRBV27|TRBJ1-4
CASSFGTANEKLFF
TGTGCCAGCAGTTTTGGGACAGCTAATGAAAAACTGTTTTTT
>-|-|TRBV7-2|TRBJ1-1
CASSPLMNTEAFF
TGTGCCAGCAGCCCTTTGATGAACACTGAAGCTTTCTTT
>TRBD1|many|TRBV29-1|TRBJ2-7
CSVRQGPLGEQYF
TGCAGCGTTAGACAGGGACCCTTGGGCGAGCAGTACTTC
>-|many|TRBV5-6|TRBJ1-5
CASTFWGSNQPQHF
TGTGCCAGCACCTTTTGGGGAAGCAATCAGCCCCAGCATTTT
>TRBD2|few|TRBV7-8|TRBJ2-3
CASSPGAGGPVTDTQYF
TGTGCCAGCAGCCCCGGAGCGGGAGGGCCGGTTACAGATACGCAGTATTTT
>-|many|TRBV27|TRBJ1-5
CASSLFGGRQPQHF
TGTGCCAGCAGTTTATTTGGCGGCCGTCAGCCCCAGCATTTT
>-|-|TRBV11-1|TRBJ2-7
CASSPPGPYEQYF
TGTGCCAGCAGCCCCCCTGGCCCATACGAGCAGTACTTC
>-|-|TRBV6-1|TRBJ2-7
CASSEGIQSSYEQYF
TGTGCCAGCAGTGAAGGGATACAGAGCTCCTACGAGCAGTACTTC
>-|few|TRBV7-6|TRBJ2-1
CASSLGGRSNEQFF
TGTGCCAGCAGCTTAGGTGGGAGATCTAATGAGCAGTTCTTC
>-|many|TRBV29-1|TRBJ2-2
CSVKSPNTGELFF
TGCAGCGTTAAAAGCCCGAACACCGGGGAGCTGTTTTTT
>-|few|TRBV15|TRBJ2-1
CATSRGTEQFF
TGTGCCACCAGCAGAGGGACGGAGCAGTTCTTC
>-|-|TRBV3-2|TRBJ2-2
CASSPQRQRVNTGELFF
TGTGCCAGCAGCCCCCAGCGTCAGCGAGTAAACACCGGGGAGCTGTTTTTT
>-|few|TRBV12-3/TRBV12-4|TRBJ2-7
CASSFWTPTYEQYF
TGTGCCAGCAGTTTCTGGACGCCTACCTACGAGCAGTACTTC
>TRBD1|many|TRBV30|TRBJ2-3
CAWSRTGGSTDTQYF
TGTGCCTGGAGCCGGACAGGGGGTAGCACAGATACGCAGTATTTT
>-|few|TRBV6-6|TRBJ1-2
CASLKDRPANYGYTF
TGTGCCAGCCTGAAGGACAGACCAGCTAACTATGGCTACACCTTC
>TRBD2|-|TRBV20-1|TRBJ2-3
CSARAGTSGILRGTDTQYF
TGCAGTGCTAGAGCCGGGACTAGCGGGATCCTGAGGGGCACAGATACGCAGTATTTT
>-|few|TRBV19|TRBJ1-1
CASSASQGKAFF
TGTGCCAGTAGCGCCTCACAGGGAAAAGCTTTCTTT
>TRBD2|many|TRBV6-5|TRBJ2-7
CASRQSGRATYEQYF
TGTGCCAGCAGGCAGAGCGGGAGGGCTACCTACGAGCAGTACTTC
>-|few|TRBV7-9|TRBJ2-1
CASSAGAGPYNEQFF
TGTGCCAGCAGCGCTGGGGCGGGGCCCTACAATGAGCAGTTCTTC
>TRBD2|few|TRBV3-1|TRBJ2-2
CASSQVASGTGELFF
TGTGCCAGCAGCCAAGTTGCTAGCGGCACCGGGGAGCTGTTTTTT
>TRBD2|few|TRBV20-1|TRBJ2-3
CSARELAGGQYADTQYF
TGCAGTGCTAGAGAACTAGCGGGAGGGCAATACGCAGATACGCAGTATTTT